The 8 T cell receptor beta chains below were found in one sample sequenced in a study of a mutant IDH1 vaccine in newly diagnosed glioma. These TCRs' antigens remain unknown. Noted time point: week 47, end of study. What each vaccine dose contained was 300 ug of mutant IDH1 20-mer peptide, accompanied by topical imiquimod. Profiled with immunoSEQ multiplex PCR; TCRdb holds only in-frame clones, not every one. The repertoire holds around 100,000 clones, roughly 91% seen once, with roughly 0.78% in the top ten. Sample: PBMCs, taken from a glioma patient whose treatment included an IDH1 peptide vaccine. The receptors were gathered from a woman aged 45 to 65 with glioma.

The sample holds one count of this clone. The V call is TRBV7-9, the J call TRBJ1-1; D not resolved. Germline CDR1 is SEHNR and CDR2 is FQNEAQ (reference sequence). The CDR3 is made up of 14 amino acids. Trimming took off 5 bases at V and 8 bases at J, with 18 bases between the two ends. The CDR3 here is CASSLLDEAPEAFF. The CDR3, as DNA: TGTGCCAGCAGCCTCCTTGATGAGGCCCCCGAAGCTTTCTTT.

This clone came up once. The chain has TRBV9 and TRBJ1-2; D possibly corresponds to TRBD1 (5 bases). The CDR3 spans 14 residues. Germline V gene lookup returns CDR1 SGDLS and CDR2 YYNGEE. V lost 0 bases and J lost 2, with 8 bases in between. The CDR3 is CASSVGQGNYGYTF. CDR3 nucleotides: TGTGCCAGCAGCGTAGGGCAGGGAAACTATGGCTACACCTTC. Complete variable domain (other parts from reference TRBV9 and TRBJ1-2): DSGVTQTPKHLITATGQRVTLRCSPRSGDLSVYWYQQSLDQGLQFLIQYYNGEERAKGNILERFSAQQFPDLHSELNLSSLELGDSALYFCASSVGQGNYGYTFGSGTRLTVV.

The rearrangement uses TRBV6-6 and TRBJ2-2; D perhaps matches TRBD1 (5 bases). The germline V and J ends were trimmed by 6 bases and 8 bases, with 13 bases remaining between them. CDR1 MNHNY and CDR2 SVGAGI come from the germline V gene (reference sequence). The CDR3 length is 13 residues. Here the CDR3 reads CASRDRQSGELFF. CDR3 DNA: TGTGCCAGCAGGGACCGACAGTCGGGGGAGCTGTTTTTT.

The chain recombines TRBV5-1 with TRBJ2-1; D is possibly TRBD1 or TRBD2 (5 bases each). V dropped 4 bases and J dropped 8 bases, with 19 bases sitting between them. The CDR3 totals 15 residues. Germline assignment: CDR1 SGHRS and CDR2 YFSETQ. The CDR3 DNA follows: TGCGCCAGCAGCACCGCTAGCCAGGGTTTTCATGAGCAGTTCTTC. Its translation is CASSTASQGFHEQFF.

The sample holds a few counts of this clone. J is TRBJ1-1 and V is TRBV28; D gene unclear. Trimming cost V 3 bases and J 1 base, with 3 bases left between them. The CDR3 runs to 12 residues. CDR1 and CDR2 from the germline V gene are MDHEN and SYDVKM. CDR3 amino acids: CASSFGNTEAFF. CDR3 coding DNA: TGTGCCAGCAGTTTTGGGAACACTGAAGCTTTCTTT.

This clone appeared a few times. One end of the junction varies from germline; a read error may be responsible. The V and J genes are TRBV11-2 and TRBJ1-1; D is undetermined. The germline CDR1 and CDR2 sequences are SGHAT and FQNNGV. The CDR3 is 14 amino acids. CDR3 protein: CASTLTELNTEAFF. The CDR3 DNA reads TGTGCCAGCACCTTAACCGAGTTGAACACTGAAGCTTTCTTT.

V gene TRBV9 combines with J gene TRBJ2-3, with TRBD2 matching 9 bases. The CDR3 totals 14 residues. V was pared by 0 bases and J by 4 bases, with 0 bases of the junction left unmatched. Looked up from germline, CDR1 is SGDLS and CDR2 is YYNGEE. The CDR3 nucleotides read TGTGCCAGCAGCGTAGGGACTAGCGCAGATACGCAGTATTTT. Protein product: CASSVGTSADTQYF.

The chain combines TRBV28 with TRBJ1-4; possible D gene TRBD1, 5 bases. Germline lookup yields CDR1 MDHEN and CDR2 SYDVKM. The CDR3 consists of 14 residues. The V gene lost 5 bases and the J gene lost 6 bases, with 13 bases spanning the gap. DNA of the CDR3: TGTGCCAGCAGTCTGGGGGGGTTGCATGAAAAACTGTTTTTT. It encodes CASSLGGLHEKLFF.